A selection of T cell receptor beta chains follows, all from one sample in a study of shared clonotypes between healthy human individuals. This table comes from immunoSEQ multiplex PCR, and its TCRdb copy is limited to in-frame clones, with some not included. The sample carries approximately 470,000 clones, 81% recorded once. Source material: PBMCs. All receptors come from a woman between 40 and 50 years old in good health. Some clones in this sample may be carry-over from other donors' samples. CDR3s include the opening cysteine and the closing phenylalanine or tryptophan. Each record gives: D gene, V gene, J gene, clone size, CDR3 DNA, CDR3 protein. A D gene is named only where the DNA matches it firmly. Only some rows state a clone size, as once, few, many or a class for expanded clones.

>TRBD2|TRBV28|TRBJ2-1|once
TGTGCCAGCAGTTCCATTAGCGGGAGTAAGGGCTACAATGAGCAGTTCTTC
CASSSISGSKGYNEQFF
>.|TRBV29-1|TRBJ1-3|few
TGCAGCGTTTCGGTTCTTACTGGAAACACCATATATTTT
CSVSVLTGNTIYF
>.|TRBV27|TRBJ1-5|once
TGTGCCAGCGGATGGACATACAATCAGCCCCAGCATTTT
CASGWTYNQPQHF
>.|TRBV5-4|TRBJ1-3|.
TGTGCCAGCAGCTTTCGAGGAAACACCATATATTTT
CASSFRGNTIYF
>TRBD2|TRBV7-2|TRBJ2-5|.
TGTGCCAGCAGCTTTCTAGCGGGAGACGGTCGAGAGACCCAGTACTTC
CASSFLAGDGRETQYF
>.|TRBV9|TRBJ1-5|once
TGTGCCAGCAGCCACGGTACCGATGTGACGGAACCCCAGCATTTT
CASSHGTDVTEPQHF
>TRBD1|TRBV5-1|TRBJ2-3|.
TGCGCCAGCAGCCTGCAACAGGGGGCAACAGATACGCAGTATTTT
CASSLQQGATDTQYF
>.|TRBV7-2|TRBJ2-6|.
TGTGCCAGCAGCCCGAGACAGGTATACTCTGGGGCCAACGTCCTGACTTTC
CASSPRQVYSGANVLTF
>.|TRBV19|TRBJ1-1|once
TGTGCCAGTAGTATCCACTGGCGAGGAGAGACTGAAGCTTTCTTT
CASSIHWRGETEAFF
>.|TRBV7-2|TRBJ2-7|.
TGTGCCAGCAGCTTAGGACGCAACTACGAGCAGTACTTC
CASSLGRNYEQYF
>TRBD1|TRBV6-1|TRBJ2-7|few
TGTGCCAGCAGTGAACAGGACAGGTTCGAGCAGTACTTC
CASSEQDRFEQYF
>.|TRBV11-1|TRBJ1-3|.
TGTGCCAGCAGCTTAGATCTGGACACCATATATTTT
CASSLDLDTIYF
>.|TRBV15|TRBJ1-5|once
TGTGCCACCAGCAGAGAGGGGGCGAATAGCAATCAGCCCCAGCATTTT
CATSREGANSNQPQHF
>TRBD1|TRBV11-1|TRBJ1-2|.
TGTGCCAGCAGCTCCAAGGGACAGGGGGCGAACTATGGCTACACCTTC
CASSSKGQGANYGYTF
>.|TRBV6-1|TRBJ1-1|.
TGTGCCAGCAGTGTGGGGGGGGGTTGGAACACTGAAGCTTTCTTT
CASSVGGGWNTEAFF
>.|TRBV5-1|TRBJ2-7|.
TGCGCCAGCAGCTTGGGGTCTCTTTCCTACGAGCAGTACTTC
CASSLGSLSYEQYF
>.|TRBV10-3|TRBJ1-1|few
TGTGCCATCCGATCGAACACTGAAGCTTTCTTT
CAIRSNTEAFF
>TRBD1|TRBV6-1|TRBJ2-5|.
TGTGCCAGCAGAACCGGGACAGGGGCCGTAGAGACCCAGTACTTC
CASRTGTGAVETQYF
>.|TRBV4-3|TRBJ2-5|.
TGCGCCAGCAGCCAAGCCCGCCAGTGGGACCAGTACTTC
CASSQARQWDQYF
>TRBD1|TRBV29-1|TRBJ1-1|.
TGCAGCGTGGCAGGACAGGATTGGGGGCAAGCTTTCTTT
CSVAGQDWGQAFF
>.|TRBV21-1|TRBJ1-4|.
TGTGCCAGCAGCAAACCCCTCGTCGACCGATCTCCCCCGCGGCCAAAGGAAAAACTGTTTTTT
CASSKPLVDRSPPRPKEKLFF
>.|TRBV10-3|TRBJ2-1|.
TGTGCCATCAGTGTTTTCAATGAGCAGTTCTTC
CAISVFNEQFF
>TRBD1|TRBV12-5|TRBJ1-1|.
TGTGCTAGTGGACTCGGACAGGGAGCTAACACTGAAGCTTTCTTT
CASGLGQGANTEAFF
>TRBD1|TRBV5-1|TRBJ2-3|.
TGCGCCAGCAGCCCGGGACAGCAATCAGATACGCAGTATTTT
CASSPGQQSDTQYF
>.|TRBV11-2|TRBJ2-2|.
TGTGCCAGCAGCTCCCATGTTCTGGCGGGATGGTCCGGGGAGCTGTTTTTT
CASSSHVLAGWSGELFF
>TRBD1|TRBV27|TRBJ2-7|.
TGTGCCAGCAGCATAGGACAGGGAACCTACGAGCAGTACTTC
CASSIGQGTYEQYF
>TRBD2|TRBV5-1|TRBJ2-5|once
TGCGCCAGCAGCCTATTAGCGGGGACCCAAGAGACCCAGTACTTC
CASSLLAGTQETQYF
>TRBD1|TRBV5-1|TRBJ2-5|.
TGCGCCAGCAAACGGACAGGGGGCGGCGAGACCCAGTACTTC
CASKRTGGGETQYF
>.|TRBV28|TRBJ1-1|.
TGTGCCAGCAGTTTAACCCAAGGGACCGCTGGGAACACTGAAGCTTTCTTT
CASSLTQGTAGNTEAFF
>TRBD1|TRBV4-3|TRBJ1-1|once
TGCGCCAGCAGCCAAGATGGACAGGGGGCTGAAGCTTTCTTT
CASSQDGQGAEAFF
>.|TRBV7-3|TRBJ2-3|.
TGTGCCAGCGGGGCTTATAGCACAGATACGCAGTATTTT
CASGAYSTDTQYF
>.|TRBV7-3|TRBJ2-1|once
TGTGCCAGCAGCTTTAGCCATGAGCAGTTCTTC
CASSFSHEQFF
>.|TRBV11-2|TRBJ1-2|.
TGTGCCAGCAGCTTAGGCGGGGCAGCTGCTAACTATGGCTACACCTTC
CASSLGGAAANYGYTF
>.|TRBV11-2|TRBJ2-3|.
TGTGCCAGCAGCTTAGGCTCGGGGTTAACAGATACGCAGTATTTT
CASSLGSGLTDTQYF
>TRBD1|TRBV28|TRBJ1-5|.
TGTGCCAGCAGTTTCGGCGGGACAGGGCCCAATCAGCCCCAGCATTTT
CASSFGGTGPNQPQHF
>.|TRBV6-5|TRBJ1-4|.
TGTGCCAGCAGTTACTCGATGGCTTCAACTAATGAAAAACTGTTTTTT
CASSYSMASTNEKLFF
>TRBD1|TRBV5-1|TRBJ1-2|.
TGCGCCAGCAGCGGCCACAGGGGTGAGGATGGCTACACCTTC
CASSGHRGEDGYTF
>.|TRBV21-1|TRBJ2-5|.
TGTGCCAGCAGCCAGACTAGCGGGAGGGACAAGACCCAGTACTTC
CASSQTSGRDKTQYF
>TRBD2|TRBV7-2|TRBJ2-5|.
TGTGCCAGCAGCTTAGGCGCGGGAGGCGTAGAGACCCAGTACTTC
CASSLGAGGVETQYF
>.|TRBV7-5|TRBJ2-3|.
TGTGTCAGAAGCTTCCGGGTAGCGAGGACAGGGCCTAGCACAGATACGCAGTATTTT
CVRSFRVARTGPSTDTQYF
>.|TRBV2|TRBJ1-2|.
TGTGCCAGCAGTGGGGAGGGCGCGCGCCCCCTTGGCTACACCTTC
CASSGEGARPLGYTF
>TRBD2|TRBV28|TRBJ2-1|.
TGTGCCAGCAGAGACCGAGCGGGAGGGCCGATTGAGCAGTTCTTC
CASRDRAGGPIEQFF
>.|TRBV21-1|TRBJ1-1|.
.
CASSKVGIGTFMNTEAFF
>.|TRBV7-2|TRBJ2-7|.
TGTGCCAGCAGCTTAGGCGAGTTCTGGCCCTACGAGCAGTACTTC
CASSLGEFWPYEQYF